This TCR beta chain was captured by sequencing in a study of blood T cells in healthy people across ages (dated by TCRdb to about 2015). With respect to the entire study: In model experiments, template switching captured about one uniquely barcoded TCR beta cDNA molecule for every two T cells. The study measured age-related changes in TCR beta repertoire diversity using deep sequencing normalized with unique cDNA molecular identifiers. The donors were divided into four age groups: young (average around 15 years), middle-aged (roughly 42), aged (about 56) and long-lived (82). To avoid experimental bias, donors of different ages were spread randomly across the sequencing lanes. The study analyzed two additional independent replicas of 1 million unique cDNA reads from the same blood draw for two donors, one aged 18 to 30 and one aged 80 or older.

From the germline V gene, CDR1 is KGHSH and CDR2 is LQKENI. The CDR3 has 14 amino acids, counting the end cysteine and phenylalanine. Only CDR3 DNA remains: 42 bases, in frame from the first base. The V end loses 2 bases and the J end loses 1 base, and a stretch of 8 bases separates them. Overall study results and their limits: A strong correlation was found between observed TCR beta diversity and the percentage of naive T cells measured by flow cytometry. Compared with the aged group, the long-lived group had more naive CD4+ T cells, fewer expanded clones and increased TCR diversity, a pattern suggesting age selection. Observed TCR beta diversity per million T cells fell roughly linearly with age, and a significant reduction was already apparent by age roughly 40. Because profiling used bulk unsorted PBMCs, naive and antigen-experienced compartments could not be compared conclusively. Estimates of total diversity based on one million sequenced T cells were considered lower bounds and underestimates. Because the CMV infection status of the donors was unknown, age-related changes in expanded clonotypes may potentially have been confounded.

Receptors were amplified or captured by 5' RACE. Sequencing took place on an Illumina HiSeq 2500. The second PCR ran for about 6 to 11 cycles and used a J-beta primer mix along with a sample-barcoded 5' primer. A unique molecular identifier was introduced onto each TCR beta cDNA molecule by a template-switch 5' adaptor carrying 12 random nucleotides. At least 2.5 million CDR3-containing paired-end reads were obtained from each sample. The Mint cDNA synthesis kit, primed by a TRBC-specific oligonucleotide, was used to synthesize first-strand cDNA from all RNA. Following uracil-DNA glycosylase treatment, a first 18-cycle PCR with universal primers M1SS and BC2_uni_R was performed on all cDNA. The study's own analysis went as follows. For normalization, 1 million high-quality reads were randomly selected from each sample, with every read carrying a distinct molecular identifier. Reads sharing molecular identifiers were discarded rather than binned into consensus sequences. MiTCR, with a Q25 quality threshold and the strictest error-elimination algorithm, was used for CDR3 identification, clonotype clustering and error correction. A nonparametric unseen species model with Euler transformation was used to estimate lower-bound total TCR beta diversity. Clones were called with MiXCR by TCRdb after fastp trimmed the public reads at Q25, and only in-frame beta chains were retained. Under each unique CDR3 protein, matching rows form one entry showing the most common genes and DNA. TCRdb's processing, not the authors' own work, is the source of the V and J calls. The sample contains about 640,000 distinct CDR3 sequences, roughly 53% of them found a single time. The ten largest clones take up over 30% of the sample.

Comment on this clonotype: No antigen is known for it. Base-call qualities are not available, and no considerably larger clone is one nucleotide away.

Donors were a few dozen systemically healthy Caucasian individuals from Russia aged roughly 6 to 100 years. Each donor gave ten milliliters of peripheral blood, collected into EDTA-treated Vacutainer tubes. Ficoll-Paque density-gradient centrifugation was used to isolate PBMCs, with at least 6.5 million obtained per sample. Total RNA, at least 6 micrograms per sample, was extracted from PBMCs with Trizol reagent. The percentages of naive CD45RAhigh/CD27high T cells were determined by flow cytometry on a PBMC aliquot from every donor. The sample was blood. Recombination joined TRBV18 with TRBJ2-5; possibly the D gene is TRBD2, per 6 matching bases. This TCR was recovered from a man aged 60 to 69 in good health. The sequence in DNA is TGTGCCAGCTCACCAGGGGAGGCCCAAGAGACCCAGTACTTC. This sequence encodes CASSPGEAQETQYF.